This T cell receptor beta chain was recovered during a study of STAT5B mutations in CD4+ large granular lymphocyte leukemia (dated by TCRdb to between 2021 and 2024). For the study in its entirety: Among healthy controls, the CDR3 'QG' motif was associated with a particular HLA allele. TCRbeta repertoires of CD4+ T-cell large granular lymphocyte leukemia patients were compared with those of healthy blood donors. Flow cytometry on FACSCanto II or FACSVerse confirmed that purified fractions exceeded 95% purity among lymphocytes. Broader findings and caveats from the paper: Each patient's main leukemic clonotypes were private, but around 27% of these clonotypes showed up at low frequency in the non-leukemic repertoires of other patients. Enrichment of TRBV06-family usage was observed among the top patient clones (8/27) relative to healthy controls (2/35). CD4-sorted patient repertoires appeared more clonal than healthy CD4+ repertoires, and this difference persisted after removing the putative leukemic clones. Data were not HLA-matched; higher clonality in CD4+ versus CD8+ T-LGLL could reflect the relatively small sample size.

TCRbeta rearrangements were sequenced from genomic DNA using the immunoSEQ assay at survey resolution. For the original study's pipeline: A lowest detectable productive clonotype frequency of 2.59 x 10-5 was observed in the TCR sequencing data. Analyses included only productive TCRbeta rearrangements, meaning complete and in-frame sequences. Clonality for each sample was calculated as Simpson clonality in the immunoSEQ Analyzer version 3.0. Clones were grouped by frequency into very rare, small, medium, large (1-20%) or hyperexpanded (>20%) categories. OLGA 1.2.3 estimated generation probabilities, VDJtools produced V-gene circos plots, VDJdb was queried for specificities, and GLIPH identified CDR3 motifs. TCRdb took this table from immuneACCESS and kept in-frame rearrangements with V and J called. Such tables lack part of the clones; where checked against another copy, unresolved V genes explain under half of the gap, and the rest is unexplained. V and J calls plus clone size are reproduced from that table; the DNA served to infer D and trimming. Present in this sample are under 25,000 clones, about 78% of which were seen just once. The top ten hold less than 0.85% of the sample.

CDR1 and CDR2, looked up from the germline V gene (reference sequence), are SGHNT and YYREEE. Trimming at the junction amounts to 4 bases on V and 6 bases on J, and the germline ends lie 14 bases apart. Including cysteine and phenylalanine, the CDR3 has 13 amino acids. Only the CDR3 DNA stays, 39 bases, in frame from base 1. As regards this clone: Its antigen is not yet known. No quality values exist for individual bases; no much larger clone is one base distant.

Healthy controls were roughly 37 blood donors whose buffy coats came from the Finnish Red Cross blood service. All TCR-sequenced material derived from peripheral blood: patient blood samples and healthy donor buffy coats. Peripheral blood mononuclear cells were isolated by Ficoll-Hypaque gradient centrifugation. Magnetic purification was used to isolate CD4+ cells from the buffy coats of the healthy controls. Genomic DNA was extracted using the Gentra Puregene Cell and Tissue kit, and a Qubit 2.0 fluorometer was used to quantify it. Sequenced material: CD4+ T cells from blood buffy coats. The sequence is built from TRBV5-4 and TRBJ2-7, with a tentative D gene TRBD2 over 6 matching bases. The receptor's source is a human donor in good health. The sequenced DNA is TGTGCCAGCAGCGCGGACTCAGCGGGCGAGCAGTACTTC. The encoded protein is CASSADSAGEQYF.